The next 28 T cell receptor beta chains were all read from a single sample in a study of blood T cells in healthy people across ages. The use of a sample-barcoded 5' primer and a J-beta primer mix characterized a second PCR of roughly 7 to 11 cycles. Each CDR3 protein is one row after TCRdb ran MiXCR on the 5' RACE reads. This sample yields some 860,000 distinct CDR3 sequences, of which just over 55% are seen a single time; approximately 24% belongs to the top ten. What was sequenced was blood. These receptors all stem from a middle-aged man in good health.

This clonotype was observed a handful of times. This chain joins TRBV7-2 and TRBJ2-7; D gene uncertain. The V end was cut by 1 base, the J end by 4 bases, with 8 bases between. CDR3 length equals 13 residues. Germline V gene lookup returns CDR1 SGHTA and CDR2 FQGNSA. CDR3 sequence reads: CASSLGVNYEQYF. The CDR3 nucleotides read TGTGCCAGCAGCTTAGGGGTCAATTACGAGCAGTACTTC.

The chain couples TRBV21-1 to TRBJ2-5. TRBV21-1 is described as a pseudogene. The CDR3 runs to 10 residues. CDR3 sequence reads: CASMKETQYF. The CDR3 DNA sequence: TGTGCCAGCATGAAAGAGACCCAGTACTTC.

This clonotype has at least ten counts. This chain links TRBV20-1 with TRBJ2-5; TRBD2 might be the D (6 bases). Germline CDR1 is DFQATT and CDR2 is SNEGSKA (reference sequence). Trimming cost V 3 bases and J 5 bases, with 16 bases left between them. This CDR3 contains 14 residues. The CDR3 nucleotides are TGCAGTGCTAGTGCCGGGACTCCCACCGAGACCCAGTACTTC. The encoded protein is CSASAGTPTETQYF.

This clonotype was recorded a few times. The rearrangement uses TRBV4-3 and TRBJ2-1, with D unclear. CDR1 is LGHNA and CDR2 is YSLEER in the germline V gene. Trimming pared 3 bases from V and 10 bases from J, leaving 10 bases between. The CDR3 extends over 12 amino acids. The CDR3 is CASSQGSYEQFF. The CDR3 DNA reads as TGCGCCAGCAGCCAGGGTTCTTACGAGCAGTTCTTC.

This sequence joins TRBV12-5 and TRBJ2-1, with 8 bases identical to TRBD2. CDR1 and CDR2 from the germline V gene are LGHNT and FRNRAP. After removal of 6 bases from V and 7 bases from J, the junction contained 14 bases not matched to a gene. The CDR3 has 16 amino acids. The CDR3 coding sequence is TGTGCTAGTGGCCCCTCGTATGCGGGGGGTCGAAATGAGCAGTTCTTC. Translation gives CASGPSYAGGRNEQFF.

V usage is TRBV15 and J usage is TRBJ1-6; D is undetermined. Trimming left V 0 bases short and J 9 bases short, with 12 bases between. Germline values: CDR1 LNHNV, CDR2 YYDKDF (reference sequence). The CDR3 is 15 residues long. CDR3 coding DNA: TGTGCCACCAGCAGAGATCGCGGGAGCGGTTCACCCCTCCACTTT. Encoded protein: CATSRDRGSGSPLHF.

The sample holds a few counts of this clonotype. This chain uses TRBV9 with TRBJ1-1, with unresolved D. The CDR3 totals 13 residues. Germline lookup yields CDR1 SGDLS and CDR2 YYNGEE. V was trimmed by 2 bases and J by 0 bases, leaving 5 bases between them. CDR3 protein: CASSVWVNTEAFF. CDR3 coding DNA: TGTGCCAGCAGCGTCTGGGTGAACACTGAAGCTTTCTTT.

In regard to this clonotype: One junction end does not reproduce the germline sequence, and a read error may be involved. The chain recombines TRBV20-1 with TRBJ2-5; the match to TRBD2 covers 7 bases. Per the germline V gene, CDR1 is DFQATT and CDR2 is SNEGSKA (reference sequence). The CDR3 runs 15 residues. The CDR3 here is CSAREERGGPGTQNF. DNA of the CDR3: TGCAGTGCTAGAGAGGAGCGGGGCGGCCCAGGGACCCAGAACTTC.

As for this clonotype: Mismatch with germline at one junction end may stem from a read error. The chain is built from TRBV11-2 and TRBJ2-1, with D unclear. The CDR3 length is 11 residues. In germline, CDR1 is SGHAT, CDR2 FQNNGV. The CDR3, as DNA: TGTACCAGCAGCTCCCGAAATGAGCAGTTCTTC. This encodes CTSSSRNEQFF. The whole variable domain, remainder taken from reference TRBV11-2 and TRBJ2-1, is EAGVAQSPRYKIIEKRQSVAFWCNPISGHATLYWYQQILGQGPKLLIQFQNNGVVDDSQLPKDRFSAERLKGVDSTLKIQPAKLEDSAVYLCTSSSRNEQFFGPGTRLTVL.

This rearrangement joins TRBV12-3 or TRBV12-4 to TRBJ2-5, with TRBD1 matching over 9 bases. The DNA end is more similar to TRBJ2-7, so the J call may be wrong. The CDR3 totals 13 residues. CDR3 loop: CASSTRQGGEQYF. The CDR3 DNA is TGTGCCAGCAGTACCCGACAGGGGGGCGAGCAGTACTTC.

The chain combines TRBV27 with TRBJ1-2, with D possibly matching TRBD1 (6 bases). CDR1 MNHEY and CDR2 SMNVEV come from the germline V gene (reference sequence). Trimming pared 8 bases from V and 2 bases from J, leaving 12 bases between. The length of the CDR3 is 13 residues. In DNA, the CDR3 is TGTGCCAGCGGATTACAGGGCAACTATGGCTACACCTTC. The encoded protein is CASGLQGNYGYTF.

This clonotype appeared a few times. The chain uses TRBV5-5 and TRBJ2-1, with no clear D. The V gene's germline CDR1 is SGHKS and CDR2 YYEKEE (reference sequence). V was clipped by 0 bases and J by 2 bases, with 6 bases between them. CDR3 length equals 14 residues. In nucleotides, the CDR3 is TGTGCCAGCAGCTTGGAAGGCCCCTACAATGAGCAGTTCTTC. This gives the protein CASSLEGPYNEQFF.

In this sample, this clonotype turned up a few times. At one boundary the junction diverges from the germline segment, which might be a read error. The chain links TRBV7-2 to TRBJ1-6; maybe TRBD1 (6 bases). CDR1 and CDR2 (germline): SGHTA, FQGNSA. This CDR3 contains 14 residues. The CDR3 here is CASSLGGGGSPLHF. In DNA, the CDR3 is TGTGCCAGCAGTTTAGGAGGGGGGGGTTCACCCCTCCACTTT.

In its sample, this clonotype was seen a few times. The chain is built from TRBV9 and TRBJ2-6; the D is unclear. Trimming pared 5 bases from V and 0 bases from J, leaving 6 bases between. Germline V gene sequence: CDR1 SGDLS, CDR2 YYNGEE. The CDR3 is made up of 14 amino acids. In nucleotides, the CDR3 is TGTGCCAGCAGTGTACCCTCTGGGGCCAACGTCCTGACTTTC. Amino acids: CASSVPSGANVLTF.

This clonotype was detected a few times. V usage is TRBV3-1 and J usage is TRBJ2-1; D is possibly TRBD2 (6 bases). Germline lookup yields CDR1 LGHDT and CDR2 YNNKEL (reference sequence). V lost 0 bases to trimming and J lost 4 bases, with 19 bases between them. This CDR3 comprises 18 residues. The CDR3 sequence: CASSQDVRSGSGYNEQFF. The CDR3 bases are TGTGCCAGCAGCCAAGACGTTCGGAGCGGGTCCGGATACAATGAGCAGTTCTTC.

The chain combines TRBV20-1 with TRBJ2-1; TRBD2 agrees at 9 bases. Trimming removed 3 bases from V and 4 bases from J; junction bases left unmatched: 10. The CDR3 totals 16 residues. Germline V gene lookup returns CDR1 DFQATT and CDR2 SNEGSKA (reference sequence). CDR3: CSASGLDSGSYNEQFF. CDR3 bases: TGCAGTGCTAGCGGGTTAGATAGCGGGAGTTACAATGAGCAGTTCTTC.

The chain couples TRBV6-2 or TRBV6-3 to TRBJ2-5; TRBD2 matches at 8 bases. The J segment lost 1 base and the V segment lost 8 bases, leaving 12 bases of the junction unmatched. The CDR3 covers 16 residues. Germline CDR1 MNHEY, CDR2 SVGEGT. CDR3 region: CASYFSGTGPQETQYF. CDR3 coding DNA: TGTGCCAGCTATTTTAGCGGGACCGGCCCCCAAGAGACCCAGTACTTC.

The CDR3 DNA reads TGTGCCAGCAGTTACGGGCTAGAGAATCAGCCCCAGCATTTT. Its protein product is CASSYGLENQPQHF. The chain joins TRBV6-2 or TRBV6-3 to TRBJ1-5; no reliable D call. V was shortened by 2 bases and J by 4 bases, with 9 bases between the two germline ends. The CDR3 covers 14 residues. Germline V gene lookup returns CDR1 MNHEY and CDR2 SVGEGT.

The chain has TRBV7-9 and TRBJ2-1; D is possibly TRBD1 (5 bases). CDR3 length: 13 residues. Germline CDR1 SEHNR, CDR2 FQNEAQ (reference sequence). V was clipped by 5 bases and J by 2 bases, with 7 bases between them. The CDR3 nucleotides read TGTGCCAGCAGCGCAGGGACCTACAATGAGCAGTTCTTC. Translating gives CASSAGTYNEQFF. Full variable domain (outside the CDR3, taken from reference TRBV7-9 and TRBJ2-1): DTGVSQNPRHKITKRGQNVTFRCDPISEHNRLYWYRQTLGQGPEFLTYFQNEAQLEKSRLLSDRFSAERPKGSFSTLEIQRTEQGDSAMYLCASSAGTYNEQFFGPGTRLTVL.

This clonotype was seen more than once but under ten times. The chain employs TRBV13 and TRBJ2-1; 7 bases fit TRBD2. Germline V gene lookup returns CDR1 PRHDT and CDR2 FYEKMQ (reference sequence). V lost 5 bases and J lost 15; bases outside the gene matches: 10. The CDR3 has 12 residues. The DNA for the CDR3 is TGTGCCAGCAGCACCAGCGGTTGGGGGGGGTTCTTC. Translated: CASSTSGWGGFF.

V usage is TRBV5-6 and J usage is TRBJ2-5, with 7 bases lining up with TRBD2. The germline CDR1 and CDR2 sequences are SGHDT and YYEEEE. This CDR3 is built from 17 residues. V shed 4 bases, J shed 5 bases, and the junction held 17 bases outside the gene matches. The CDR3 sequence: CASSDGQGSGMEETQYF. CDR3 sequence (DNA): TGTGCCAGCAGCGACGGTCAAGGAAGCGGGATGGAGGAGACCCAGTACTTC.

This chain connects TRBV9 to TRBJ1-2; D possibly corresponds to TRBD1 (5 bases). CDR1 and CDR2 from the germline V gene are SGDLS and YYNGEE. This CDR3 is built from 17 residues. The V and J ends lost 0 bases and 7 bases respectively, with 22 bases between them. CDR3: CASSVGTVGGPRLGYTF. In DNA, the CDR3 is TGTGCCAGCAGCGTAGGCACAGTTGGGGGACCACGTCTTGGCTACACCTTC.

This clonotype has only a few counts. CDR3 residues: CASSVFQETQYF. The CDR3 DNA reads as TGTGCCAGCAGTGTATTCCAAGAGACCCAGTACTTC. This rearrangement joins TRBV25-1 to TRBJ2-5; D is unresolved. The CDR3 runs 12 residues. Trimming removed 4 bases at V and 1 base at J, with 4 bases between. Germline V gene data show CDR1 as MGHDK and CDR2 as SYGVNS. Full variable domain (missing parts from reference TRBV25-1 and TRBJ2-5): EADIYQTPRYLVIGTGKKITLECSQTMGHDKMYWYQQDPGMELHLIHYSYGVNSTEKGDLSSESTVSRIRTEHFPLTLESARPSHTSQYLCASSVFQETQYFGPGTRLLVL.

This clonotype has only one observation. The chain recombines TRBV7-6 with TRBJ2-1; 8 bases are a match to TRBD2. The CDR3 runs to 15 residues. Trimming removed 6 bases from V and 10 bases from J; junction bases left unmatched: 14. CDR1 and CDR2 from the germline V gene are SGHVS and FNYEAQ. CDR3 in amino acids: CASRARTGGVGEQFF. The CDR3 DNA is TGTGCCAGCAGGGCCAGGACGGGAGGGGTTGGGGAGCAGTTCTTC. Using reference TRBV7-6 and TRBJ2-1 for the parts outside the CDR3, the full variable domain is GAGVSQSPRYKVTKRGQDVALRCDPISGHVSLYWYRQALGQGPEFLTYFNYEAQQDKSGLPNDRFSAERPEGSISTLTIQRTEQRDSAMYRCASRARTGGVGEQFFGPGTRLTVL.

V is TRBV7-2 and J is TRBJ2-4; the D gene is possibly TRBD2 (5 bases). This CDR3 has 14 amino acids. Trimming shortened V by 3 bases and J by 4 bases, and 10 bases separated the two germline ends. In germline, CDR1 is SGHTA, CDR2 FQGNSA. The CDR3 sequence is CASSLPPGKNIQYF. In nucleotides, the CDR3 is TGTGCCAGCAGCTTGCCTCCGGGAAAAAACATTCAGTACTTC.

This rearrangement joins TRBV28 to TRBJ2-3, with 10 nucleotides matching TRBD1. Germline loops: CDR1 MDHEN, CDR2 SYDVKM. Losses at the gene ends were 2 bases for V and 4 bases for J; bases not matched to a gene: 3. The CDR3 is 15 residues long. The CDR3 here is CASSLPTGGPDTQYF. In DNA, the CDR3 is TGTGCCAGCAGTTTACCGACAGGGGGCCCAGATACGCAGTATTTT.

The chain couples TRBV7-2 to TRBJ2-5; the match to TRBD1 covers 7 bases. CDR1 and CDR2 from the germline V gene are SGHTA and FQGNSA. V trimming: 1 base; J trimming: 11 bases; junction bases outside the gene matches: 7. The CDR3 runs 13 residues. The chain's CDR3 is CASSLEGAYGQYF. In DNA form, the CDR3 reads TGTGCCAGCAGCTTAGAGGGGGCGTACGGGCAGTACTTC.

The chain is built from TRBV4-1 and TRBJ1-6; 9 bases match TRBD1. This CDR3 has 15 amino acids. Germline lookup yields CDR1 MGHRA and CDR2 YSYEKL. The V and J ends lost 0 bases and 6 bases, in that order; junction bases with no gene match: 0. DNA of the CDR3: TGCGCCAGCAGCCAAGAGGGACAGGGTAATTCACCCCTCCACTTT. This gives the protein CASSQEGQGNSPLHF.